These 3 T cell receptor beta chains came from one sample sequenced in a study of radiation and T cells in renal cell carcinoma. As to time point: blood 4 weeks post-SBRT, at nephrectomy. Regarding treatment: 15 Gy SBRT to primary tumor, nephrectomy 4 weeks later. Assay used: immunoSEQ multiplex PCR; TCRdb lists only in-frame clones, some missing. The repertoire has 150,000 or so clones, around 89% of them found once; the top ten carry 11%. This specimen was blood, taken from a patient whose treatment included radiotherapy and nephrectomy. The source is a woman in her 50s with renal cell carcinoma.

This clone was seen only a few times. The chain joins TRBV30 to TRBJ1-1, with a possible D match to TRBD1 (5 bases). CDR3 length: 14 residues. Trimming shortened V by 4 bases and J by 6 bases, and 18 bases separated the two germline ends. CDR1 and CDR2 (germline): GTSNPN, SVGIG (reference sequence). CDR3: CAWNTQPGDAEAFF. The CDR3 DNA is TGTGCCTGGAACACTCAACCGGGGGACGCTGAAGCTTTCTTT. The entire variable domain, with the rest obtained from reference TRBV30 and TRBJ1-1, is as follows: SQTIHQWPATLVQPVGSPLSLECTVEGTSNPNLYWYRQAAGRGLQLLFYSVGIGQISSEVPQNLSASRPQDRQFILSSKKLLLSDSGFYLCAWNTQPGDAEAFFGQGTRLTVV.

The gene calls are TRBV30 and TRBJ1-2; possibly TRBD1 for D (6 bases). Trimming stripped 1 base from V and 7 bases from J, with 10 bases between. The CDR3 covers 12 residues. CDR1 GTSNPN and CDR2 SVGIG come from the germline V gene (reference sequence). CDR3 bases: TGTGCCTGGAGTGCAACAGGGTTTGGCTACACCTTC. Its protein is CAWSATGFGYTF.

The rearrangement uses TRBV5-1 and TRBJ1-2; 8 bases are shared with TRBD1. V lost 4 bases to trimming and J lost 8 bases; unmatched junction nucleotides: 10. The CDR3 contains 14 residues. Germline V CDR1 and CDR2: SGHRS, YFSETQ. Here the CDR3 DNA reads TGCGCCAGCAGCGATCGACAGGGGACAAGCGGCTACACCTTC. It translates to CASSDRQGTSGYTF.